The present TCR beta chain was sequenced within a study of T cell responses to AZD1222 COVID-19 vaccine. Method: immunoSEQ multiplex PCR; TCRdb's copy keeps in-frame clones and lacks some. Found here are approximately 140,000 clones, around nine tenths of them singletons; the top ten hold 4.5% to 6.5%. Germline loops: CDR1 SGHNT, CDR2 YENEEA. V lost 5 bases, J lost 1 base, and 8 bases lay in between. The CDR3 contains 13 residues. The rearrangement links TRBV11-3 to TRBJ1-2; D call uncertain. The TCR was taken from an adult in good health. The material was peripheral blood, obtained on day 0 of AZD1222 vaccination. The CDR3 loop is CASSPLGNYGYTF. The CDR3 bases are TGTGCCAGCAGCCCATTGGGTAACTATGGCTACACCTTC. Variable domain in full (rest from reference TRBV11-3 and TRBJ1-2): EAGVVQSPRYKIIEKKQPVAFWCNPISGHNTLYWYLQNLGQGPELLIRYENEEAVDDSQLPKDRFSAERLKGVDSTLKIQPAELGDSAVYLCASSPLGNYGYTFGSGTRLTVV.